Detailed here is one TCR beta chain. Antigen unknown. The sample is drawn from a study of T cell repertoires in cytomegalovirus infection. Overall study context: Public TCR beta signatures marked donors with CMV infection and the matching HLA.

V was clipped by 1 base and J by 7 bases, with 18 bases between them. The CDR3 extends over 15 amino acids. The germline gives CDR1 SGHDT, CDR2 YYEEEE. TCRdb re-analysed the reads in MiXCR, keeping a single row per CDR3 protein. This sample carries about 230,000 distinct CDR3 sequences, approximately 22% of them seen once, and the ten largest clones take roughly 20%. Broader study findings: HLA-C-restricted CMV clonotypes gave the most frequent clonotype in two of eight donors. Cumulative public TCR beta family frequency identified carriers of CMV plus the relevant HLA.

The sample was CD8+ T cells from PBMCs. This TCR came from a human donor in good health (CMV status not recorded). Some clones in this sample may be carry-over from other donors' samples. The rearrangement uses TRBV5-6 and TRBJ2-7, with D tentatively TRBD2 (7 bases). CDR3 bases: TGTGCCAGCAGCTTGTACCTTCAGGGAGGGGGGGAGCAGTACTTC. Translated: CASSLYLQGGGEQYF.